These 15 T cell receptor beta chains were all obtained from the same sample, sequenced in a study of blood T cell repertoires in COVID-19. Only in-frame clones appear in the TCRdb table, and some are missing; sequencing was by immunoSEQ multiplex PCR. Of 50,000 to 60,000 clones in the sample, approximately 91% were seen once. Sequencing was done on a sample of peripheral blood. The receptors shown here come from a woman of 80 years or more with acute or convalescent COVID-19.

This clone was counted once. This chain links TRBV2 with TRBJ1-1; D not resolved. The ends were cut back, 6 bases at V and 7 bases at J, with 15 bases in the middle. Germline CDR1 is SNHLY and CDR2 is FYNNEI. The CDR3 spans 13 residues. In nucleotides, the CDR3 is TGTGCCAGCAGGATCGAGGGTTCGGGTGAAGCTTTCTTT. This encodes CASRIEGSGEAFF.

The V and J genes are TRBV29-1 and TRBJ2-7; D is possibly TRBD1 (6 bases). CDR3 length: 14 residues. V gave up 7 bases and J gave up 0 bases, with 16 bases separating them. Germline V gene data show CDR1 as SQVTM and CDR2 as ANQGSEA. In nucleotides, the CDR3 is TGCAGCGGGATGACAGGCGGCTCCTCCTACGAGCAGTACTTC. Translated, it gives CSGMTGGSSYEQYF.

This chain links TRBV5-1 with TRBJ1-1; D remains unclear. The V end lost 0 bases, the J end lost 1 base, and 10 bases lay between the germline ends. The CDR3 extends over 15 amino acids. CDR1 and CDR2 from the germline V gene are SGHRS and YFSETQ. CDR3 amino acids: CASSLDPAGNTEAFF. CDR3 nucleotides: TGCGCCAGCAGCTTGGACCCAGCAGGGAACACTGAAGCTTTCTTT. The whole variable domain, filled in from reference TRBV5-1 and TRBJ1-1, reads KAGVTQTPRYLIKTRGQQVTLSCSPISGHRSVSWYQQTPGQGLQFLFEYFSETQRNKGNFPGRFSGRQFSNSRSEMNVSTLELGDSALYLCASSLDPAGNTEAFFGQGTRLTVV.

The rearrangement joins TRBV18 to TRBJ2-2; D is perhaps TRBD1 (6 bases). Trimming removed 5 bases at V and 0 bases at J, with 16 bases between. Germline V gene sequence: CDR1 KGHSH, CDR2 LQKENI. This CDR3 spans 17 amino acids. The CDR3 reads CASSTRQVNANTGELFF. CDR3 coding DNA: TGTGCCAGCTCAACTCGACAGGTCAACGCGAACACCGGGGAGCTGTTTTTT.

The rearrangement links TRBV6-5 to TRBJ2-1; the match to TRBD1 covers 10 bases. The CDR3 is made up of 15 amino acids. V was clipped by 8 bases and J by 2 bases; unmatched bases: 6. The germline gives CDR1 MNHEY, CDR2 SVGAGI. CDR3 protein: CASGLGQGAYNEQFF. The CDR3 DNA follows: TGTGCCAGCGGCTTAGGACAGGGGGCCTACAATGAGCAGTTCTTC.

About this clone: One end of the junction varies from germline; a read error may be responsible. The V call is TRBV7-3, the J call TRBJ2-7; 8 nucleotides align to TRBD2. The CDR3 contains 15 residues. Germline loops: CDR1 SGHTA, CDR2 FQGTGA. The CDR3 spells CASSLAGGPSDEQYF. The CDR3, as DNA: TGTGCCAGCAGCTTAGCGGGAGGTCCCTCCGACGAGCAGTACTTC.

CDR3 in DNA: TGTGCCAGCAGCTTAGGCCAGACTAGCGGGCGGCAGGCCCAGTACTTC. Translated: CASSLGQTSGRQAQYF. The rearrangement joins TRBV11-3 to TRBJ2-5, with 10 bases that match TRBD2. The length of the CDR3 is 16 residues. J gave up 9 bases and V 1 base, and 11 bases lay outside the gene matches. CDR1 and CDR2 from the germline V gene are SGHNT and YENEEA.

The chain recombines TRBV7-9 with TRBJ2-7, with D possibly TRBD2 on 5 matching bases. The V gene's germline CDR1 is SEHNR and CDR2 FQNEAQ (reference sequence). Trimming took off 5 bases at V and 4 bases at J, with 9 bases between the two ends. The CDR3 length is 12 residues. The CDR3 DNA follows: TGTGCCAGCAGCGGACCGGGGTACGAGCAGTACTTC. Translating gives CASSGPGYEQYF.

The CDR3 region has the DNA TGCGCCAGCAGCTTCGGCCGTTTAACCCGGGTAGGGGGCGTCTGGACTGAAGCTTTCTTT. Amino acid sequence: CASSFGRLTRVGGVWTEAFF. The V call is TRBV5-1, the J call TRBJ1-1, with 7 bases that match TRBD1. Germline V CDR1 and CDR2: SGHRS, YFSETQ. The CDR3 extends over 20 amino acids. J gave up 5 bases and V 2 bases, and 24 bases lay outside the gene matches.

CDR3 sequence: CASILYTEAFF. The CDR3 DNA sequence: TGTGCCAGCATACTGTACACTGAAGCTTTCTTT. The V call is TRBV5-5, the J call TRBJ1-1; D not certain. V lost 6 bases, J lost 3 bases, and 6 bases lay in between. Germline V gene data show CDR1 as SGHKS and CDR2 as YYEKEE (reference sequence). The CDR3 is 11 amino acids.

The rearrangement joins TRBV24-1 to TRBJ1-5, with a weak D call TRBD1 (6 bases). The CDR3 runs 16 residues. V gave up 10 bases and J gave up 5 bases, with 23 bases separating them. Germline CDR1 reads KGHDR; CDR2 reads SFDVKD. CDR3 in amino acids: CATTGLAGDSDQPQHF. The CDR3 bases are TGTGCCACAACGGGTCTGGCAGGGGATTCGGATCAGCCCCAGCATTTT.

The gene calls are TRBV9 and TRBJ2-2; 10 bases agree with TRBD2. Per germline, CDR1 SGDLS and CDR2 YYNGEE. V gave up 3 bases and J gave up 5 bases; unmatched junction bases: 4. CDR3 length: 15 amino acids. The CDR3 reads CASSEPGLATGELFF. CDR3 nucleotide sequence: TGTGCCAGCAGCGAGCCGGGACTAGCGACCGGGGAGCTGTTTTTT.

The V and J genes are TRBV7-2 and TRBJ1-3; possible D gene TRBD1, 5 bases. CDR1 SGHTA and CDR2 FQGNSA come from the germline V gene. V was pared by 5 bases and J by 4 bases, with 9 bases between. The CDR3 is 13 residues long. The CDR3 here is CASSPGGGNTIYF. Here the CDR3 DNA reads TGTGCCAGCAGCCCCGGGGGGGGAAACACCATATATTTT. Together with reference TRBV7-2 and TRBJ1-3, the CDR3 gives the full variable domain: GAGVSQSPSNKVTEKGKDVELRCDPISGHTALYWYRQSLGQGLEFLIYFQGNSAPDKSGLPSDRFSAERTGGSVSTLTIQRTQQEDSAVYLCASSPGGGNTIYFGEGSWLTVV.

The chain combines TRBV12-3 or TRBV12-4 with TRBJ2-3, with 7 bases lining up with TRBD1. V lost 5 bases, J lost 6 bases, and 5 bases stayed unmatched. This CDR3 spans 13 amino acids. CDR3 sequence reads: CASSPKGADTQYF. The CDR3 coding sequence is TGTGCCAGCAGTCCAAAGGGGGCGGATACGCAGTATTTT.

The chain carries TRBV3-1 (or the pseudogene TRBV3-2) and TRBJ2-3; TRBD2 aligns across 14 bases. The CDR3 is 16 residues long. Germline V gene data show CDR1 as LGHDT and CDR2 as YNNKEL (reference sequence). The V and J ends lost 3 bases and 7 bases, in that order; junction bases with no gene match: 6. The CDR3 region has the DNA TGTGCCAGCAGCCAGGGACTAGCGGGGGACTGGAATACGCAGTATTTT. Amino acids: CASSQGLAGDWNTQYF.